Below, one TCR beta chain is given with its context. The antigen is unknown. Germline is not matched at one junction end, which may reflect a read error. Purified naive CD4+ T cells were depleted of CD25+ Tregs. Whole-study results and caveats: The TCR gene usage of tumor memory CD4+ T cells clustered together with blood and lymph node memory CD4+ cells and with lymph node naive CD4+ cells.

The length of the CDR3 is 13 residues. Germline values: CDR1 SEHNR, CDR2 FQNEAQ (reference sequence). Full-length variable regions came from constant-region reverse primers plus semi-nested Nested Universal Primer A PCR. TCRdb fed the 5' RACE reads into MiXCR, producing one record per CDR3 protein. Of around 50,000 distinct CDR3 sequences detected, roughly 18% appear once; the ten largest clones hold 2% to 2.5%. The V gene is TRBV7-9, the J gene TRBJ2-7; D is undetermined. This TCR was recovered from a female donor with breast cancer. Material for sequencing was naive CD4+ T cells sorted from blood. Subset of the sample: naive CD4+ T cells, CD4+CD45RA+CD25-. In DNA, the CDR3 is TGTGCCAGCGGCTTGGGCAGATCCTACGAGCAGTACTTC. It is translated as CASGLGRSYEQYF. The full variable domain, its missing parts supplied by reference TRBV7-9 and TRBJ2-7, is DTGVSQNPRHKITKRGQNVTFRCDPISEHNRLYWYRQTLGQGPEFLTYFQNEAQLEKSRLLSDRFSAERPKGSFSTLEIQRTEQGDSAMYLCASGLGRSYEQYFGPGTRLTVT.